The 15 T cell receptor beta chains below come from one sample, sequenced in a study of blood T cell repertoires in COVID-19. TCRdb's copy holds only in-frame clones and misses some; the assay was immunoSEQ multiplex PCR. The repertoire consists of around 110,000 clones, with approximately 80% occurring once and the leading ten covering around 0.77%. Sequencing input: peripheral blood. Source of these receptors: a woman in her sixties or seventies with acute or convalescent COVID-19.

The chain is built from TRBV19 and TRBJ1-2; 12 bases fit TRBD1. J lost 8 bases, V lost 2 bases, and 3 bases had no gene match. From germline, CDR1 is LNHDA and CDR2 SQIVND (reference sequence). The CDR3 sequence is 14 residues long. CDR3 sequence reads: CASSIRDRGQGYTF. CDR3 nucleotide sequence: TGTGCCAGTAGTATAAGGGACAGGGGGCAAGGCTACACCTTC.

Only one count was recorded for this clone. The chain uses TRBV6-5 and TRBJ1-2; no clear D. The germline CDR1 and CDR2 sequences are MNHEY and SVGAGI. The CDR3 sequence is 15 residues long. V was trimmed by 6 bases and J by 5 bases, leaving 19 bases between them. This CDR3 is CASSQAGSNLYGYTF. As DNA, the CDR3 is TGTGCCAGCAGCCAAGCCGGGTCGAACCTATATGGCTACACCTTC.

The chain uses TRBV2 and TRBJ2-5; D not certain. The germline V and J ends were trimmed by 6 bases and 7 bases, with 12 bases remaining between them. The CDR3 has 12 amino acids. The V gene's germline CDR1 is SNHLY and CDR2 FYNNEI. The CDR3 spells CASRGLSVTQYF. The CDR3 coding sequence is TGTGCCAGCAGGGGCTTATCCGTGACCCAGTACTTC.

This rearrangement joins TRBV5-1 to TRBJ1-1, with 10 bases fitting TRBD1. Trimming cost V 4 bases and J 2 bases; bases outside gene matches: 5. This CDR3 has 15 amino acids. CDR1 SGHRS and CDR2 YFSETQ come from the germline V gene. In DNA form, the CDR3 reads TGCGCCAGCAGCCGAGGGACAGGGGCAAACACTGAAGCTTTCTTT. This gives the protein CASSRGTGANTEAFF.

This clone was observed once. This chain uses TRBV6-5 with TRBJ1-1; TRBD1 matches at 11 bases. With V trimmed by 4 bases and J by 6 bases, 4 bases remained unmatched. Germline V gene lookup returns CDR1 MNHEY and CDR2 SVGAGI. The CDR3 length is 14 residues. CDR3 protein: CASSSAGQGAEAFF. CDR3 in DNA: TGTGCCAGCAGTTCGGCGGGACAGGGGGCTGAAGCTTTCTTT.

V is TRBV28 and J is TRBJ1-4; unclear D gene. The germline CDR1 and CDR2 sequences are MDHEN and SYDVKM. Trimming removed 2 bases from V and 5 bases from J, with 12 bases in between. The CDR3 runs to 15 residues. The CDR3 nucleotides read TGTGCCAGCAGTTTACTCAGTCGCAGAAATGAAAAACTGTTTTTT. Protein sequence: CASSLLSRRNEKLFF.

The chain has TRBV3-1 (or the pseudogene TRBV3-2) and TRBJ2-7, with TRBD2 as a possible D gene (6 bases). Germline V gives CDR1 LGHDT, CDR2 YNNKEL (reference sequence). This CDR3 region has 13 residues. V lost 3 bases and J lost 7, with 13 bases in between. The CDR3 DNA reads TGTGCCAGCAGCCAGGGCGGGATCGGGGAGCAGTACTTC. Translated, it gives CASSQGGIGEQYF.

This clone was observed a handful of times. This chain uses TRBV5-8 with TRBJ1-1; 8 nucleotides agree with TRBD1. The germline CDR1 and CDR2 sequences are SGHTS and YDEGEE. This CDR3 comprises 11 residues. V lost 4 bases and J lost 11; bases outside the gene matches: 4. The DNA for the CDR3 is TGTGCCAGCAGCGTCAACAGGGGGGCTTTCTTT. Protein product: CASSVNRGAFF.

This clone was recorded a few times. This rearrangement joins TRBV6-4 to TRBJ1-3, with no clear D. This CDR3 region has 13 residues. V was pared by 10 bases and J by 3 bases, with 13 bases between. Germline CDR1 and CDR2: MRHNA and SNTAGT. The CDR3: CATPRVGGNTIYF. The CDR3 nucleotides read TGTGCCACCCCCCGGGTAGGTGGAAACACCATATATTTT.

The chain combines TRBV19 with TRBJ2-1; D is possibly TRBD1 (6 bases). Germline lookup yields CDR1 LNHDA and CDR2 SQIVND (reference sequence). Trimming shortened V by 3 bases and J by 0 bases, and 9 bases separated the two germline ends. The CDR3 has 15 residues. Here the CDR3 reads CASSIGQSSYNEQFF. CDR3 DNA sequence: TGTGCCAGTAGTATCGGACAGAGCTCCTACAATGAGCAGTTCTTC.

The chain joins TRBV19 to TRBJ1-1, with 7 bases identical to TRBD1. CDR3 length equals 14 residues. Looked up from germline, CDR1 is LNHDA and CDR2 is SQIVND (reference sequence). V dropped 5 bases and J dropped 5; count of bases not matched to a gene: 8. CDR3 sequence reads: CASSFDRVKTEAFF. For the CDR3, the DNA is TGTGCCAGTAGTTTCGACAGGGTTAAGACTGAAGCTTTCTTT.

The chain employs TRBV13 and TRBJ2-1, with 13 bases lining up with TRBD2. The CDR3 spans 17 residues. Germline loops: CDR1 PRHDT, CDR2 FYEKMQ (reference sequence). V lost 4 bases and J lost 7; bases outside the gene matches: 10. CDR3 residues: CASSSIRGLAGENEQFF. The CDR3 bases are TGTGCCAGCAGCTCCATACGCGGACTAGCGGGGGAGAATGAGCAGTTCTTC.

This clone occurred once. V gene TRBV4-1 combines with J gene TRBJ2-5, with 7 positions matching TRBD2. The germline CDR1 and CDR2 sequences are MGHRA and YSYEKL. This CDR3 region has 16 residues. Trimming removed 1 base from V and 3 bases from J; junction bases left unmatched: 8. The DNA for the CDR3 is TGCGCCAGCAGCCAAGGGGTCCTGGCGGGGGAAGAGACCCAGTACTTC. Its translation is CASSQGVLAGEETQYF.

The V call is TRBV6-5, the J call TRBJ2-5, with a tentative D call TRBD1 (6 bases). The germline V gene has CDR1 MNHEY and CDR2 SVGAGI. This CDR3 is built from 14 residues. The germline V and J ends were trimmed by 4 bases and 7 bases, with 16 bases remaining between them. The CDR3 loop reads CASSLQGPGGTQYF. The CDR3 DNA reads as TGTGCCAGCAGTTTACAGGGCCCCGGTGGGACCCAGTACTTC.

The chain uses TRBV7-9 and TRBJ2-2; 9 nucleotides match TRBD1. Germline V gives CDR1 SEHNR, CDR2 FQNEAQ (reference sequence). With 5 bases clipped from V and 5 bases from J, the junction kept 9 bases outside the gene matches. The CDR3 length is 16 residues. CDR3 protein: CASSPDRTGVTGELFF. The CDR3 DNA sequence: TGTGCCAGCAGCCCAGACCGGACAGGGGTAACCGGGGAGCTGTTTTTT.